Reported below is one TCR beta chain. Its cognate antigen is unknown. The record originates from a study of OX40 agonist ivuxolimab in advanced cancers. Study-level information: All patients had ivuxolimab intravenously every 2 weeks at 0.01 to 10 mg/kg. Study conclusions and caveats: At doses 0.1 to 3.0 mg/kg, CD4+ and CD8+ clones expanded. CD8+ T cells were the subset that, on average, had more expanded clones than CD4+.

Trimming cost V 5 bases and J 3 bases, with 11 bases left between them. The CDR3 is 13 amino acids. Germline V gives CDR1 SGHRS, CDR2 YFSETQ. Clones were sequenced by immunoSEQ multiplex PCR, and TCRdb holds only the in-frame ones, with some missing. This sample has around 64,000 clones, with approximately 88% found just once. This chain connects TRBV5-1 to TRBJ1-2; D gene ambiguous. This specimen consisted of CD4+ or CD8+ T cells sorted from blood, obtained in a trial of the OX40 agonist ivuxolimab. The TCR sequence derives from an adult with an advanced solid tumor such as melanoma, head and neck, liver or kidney cancer. DNA for the CDR3: TGCGCCAGCAGAACGGCTACCGACTATGGCTACACCTTC. Its translation: CASRTATDYGYTF. The variable domain in full, with the rest retrieved from reference TRBV5-1 and TRBJ1-2, is KAGVTQTPRYLIKTRGQQVTLSCSPISGHRSVSWYQQTPGQGLQFLFEYFSETQRNKGNFPGRFSGRQFSNSRSEMNVSTLELGDSALYLCASRTATDYGYTFGSGTRLTVV.